These 30 T cell receptor beta chains were all obtained from the same sample, sequenced in a study of identical twins. TCRdb processed the 5' RACE reads anew with MiXCR; each CDR3 protein has one entry. The table records 1.5 million to 2 million distinct CDR3 sequences, around 29% of them present only once. The sequenced sample consisted of cord blood. These receptors originate from a newborn girl in good health.

As for this clonotype: The junction shows a germline mismatch at one end, possibly a read error. This chain links TRBV7-6 with TRBJ2-1, with D unclear. Germline CDR1 reads SGHVS; CDR2 reads FNYEAQ. The CDR3 is 14 amino acids. CDR3 amino acids: CARSLYSVWNEQFF. CDR3 DNA: TGTGCCAGAAGCTTATATAGTGTTTGGAATGAGCAGTTCTTC. The full variable domain, with the rest looked up from reference TRBV7-6 and TRBJ2-1, is GAGVSQSPRYKVTKRGQDVALRCDPISGHVSLYWYRQALGQGPEFLTYFNYEAQQDKSGLPNDRFSAERPEGSISTLTIQRTEQRDSAMYRCARSLYSVWNEQFFGPGTRLTVL.

The chain joins TRBV4-1 to TRBJ2-3; 8 bases are shared with TRBD1. The CDR3 extends over 16 amino acids. Germline loops: CDR1 MGHRA, CDR2 YSYEKL. The V segment lost 1 base and the J segment 3 bases; nucleotides outside the gene matches: 6. The CDR3 DNA is TGCGCCAGCAGCCAAGCGGCAGGGGGCCGGACAGATACGCAGTATTTT. Protein: CASSQAAGGRTDTQYF.

This clonotype was seen more than once but under ten times. The rearrangement uses TRBV20-1 and TRBJ1-4; D gene uncertain. This CDR3 has 11 residues. Germline V CDR1 and CDR2: DFQATT, SNEGSKA (reference sequence). Deletions cut 6 bases from V and 8 bases from J, with 10 bases between. The CDR3 sequence: CSAGRREKLFF. The CDR3 nucleotides are TGCAGTGCAGGGAGGCGGGAAAAACTGTTTTTT.

This chain connects TRBV20-1 to TRBJ2-7, with D possibly called TRBD1 or TRBD2 (5 bases each). CDR3 length: 15 amino acids. Between the trimmed V and J ends, which lost 0 bases and 3 bases, there was a span of 15 bases. Germline V gene data show CDR1 as DFQATT and CDR2 as SNEGSKA (reference sequence). Here the CDR3 reads CSARDSGTGNYEQYF. DNA for the CDR3: TGCAGTGCTAGAGATTCCGGGACGGGGAACTACGAGCAGTACTTC.

At least ten counts were recorded for this clonotype. The chain links TRBV12-3 or TRBV12-4 to TRBJ2-7; TRBD2 agrees at 8 bases. The V gene end was trimmed by 6 bases and the J gene end by 1 base; junction bases not matched to a gene: 8. The CDR3 has 15 residues. This CDR3 reads CASRPNSGTSYEQYF. The CDR3 DNA is TGTGCCAGCAGACCCAATAGCGGGACTTCCTACGAGCAGTACTTC.

This chain joins TRBV12-3 or TRBV12-4 and TRBJ2-3, with D tentatively TRBD1 (6 bases). The V end was cut by 6 bases, the J end by 1 base, with 11 bases between. The CDR3 is made up of 14 amino acids. The CDR3 loop reads CASSRTERTDTQYF. As DNA, the CDR3 is TGTGCCAGCAGCCGGACAGAACGCACAGATACGCAGTATTTT.

The rearrangement joins TRBV6-1 to TRBJ2-5, with D maybe TRBD1 (8 bases). Trimming left V 5 bases short and J 3 bases short, with 16 bases between. Germline CDR1 MNHNS, CDR2 SASEGT. The CDR3 contains 15 residues. CDR3 bases: TGTGCCAGCAGTTTCACAGGGGGGGGCAAAGAGACCCAGTACTTC. Its translation: CASSFTGGGKETQYF.

The chain joins TRBV20-1 to TRBJ1-2, with 9 positions matching TRBD1. The CDR3 is 14 amino acids. With 4 bases clipped from V and 4 bases from J, the junction kept 7 bases outside the gene matches. CDR1 and CDR2 (germline): DFQATT, SNEGSKA (reference sequence). This CDR3 reads CSAMDRGEGYGYTF. The DNA of the CDR3 is TGCAGTGCTATGGACAGGGGAGAGGGCTATGGCTACACCTTC.

This clonotype has a handful of counts. One end of the junction does not line up with germline, which may come from a read error. CDR3 region: CAGSQGLQETQYF. CDR3 sequence (DNA): TGTGCCGGCTCACAGGGACTCCAAGAGACCCAGTACTTC. V and J are TRBV18 and TRBJ2-5; D is tentatively TRBD1 or TRBD2 (6 bases each). Germline V gene sequence: CDR1 KGHSH, CDR2 LQKENI. This CDR3 has 13 amino acids.

This clonotype was counted a few times. This sequence joins TRBV20-1 and TRBJ1-4; D gene unclear. CDR3 length: 14 amino acids. Germline V gene data show CDR1 as DFQATT and CDR2 as SNEGSKA (reference sequence). Trimming pared 0 bases from V and 4 bases from J, leaving 9 bases between. The CDR3 region has the DNA TGCAGTGCTAGAGATCAGTCCAGTAATGAAAAACTGTTTTTT. It encodes CSARDQSSNEKLFF.

The CDR3 loop is CSARGVGETNEKLFF. The DNA for the CDR3 is TGCAGTGCTAGAGGTGTTGGGGAGACTAATGAAAAACTGTTTTTT. V usage is TRBV20-1 and J usage is TRBJ1-4, with D uncertain. Germline V gives CDR1 DFQATT, CDR2 SNEGSKA (reference sequence). The CDR3 is 15 residues long. V was pared by 1 base and J by 2 bases, with 11 bases between.

Many counts were recorded for this clonotype. The chain combines TRBV4-2 with TRBJ1-2, with D tentatively TRBD1 (5 bases). CDR3 size: 14 residues. The germline V gene encodes CDR1 LGHNA and CDR2 YNFKEQ. V lost 0 bases and J 2 bases, leaving 7 bases between the germline ends. CDR3 sequence reads: CASSQDGDNYGYTF. CDR3 DNA sequence: TGTGCCAGCAGCCAAGATGGGGACAACTATGGCTACACCTTC.

V is TRBV9 and J is TRBJ2-1, with TRBD2 matching 8 bases. The length of the CDR3 is 16 residues. V lost 0 bases, J lost 8 bases, and 10 bases stayed unmatched. Looked up from germline, CDR1 is SGDLS and CDR2 is YYNGEE. CDR3 nucleotide sequence: TGTGCCAGCAGCGTAGTAGGGACTAGAAGTTGGGATGAGCAGTTCTTC. Translating gives CASSVVGTRSWDEQFF.

V is TRBV2 and J is TRBJ2-7; a possible D gene is TRBD1 (5 bases). Germline CDR1 reads SNHLY; CDR2 reads FYNNEI. This CDR3 comprises 12 residues. V gave up 8 bases and J gave up 6 bases, with 14 bases separating them. Here the CDR3 reads CASGAVGVEQYF. CDR3 bases: TGTGCCAGCGGGGCCGTAGGGGTCGAGCAGTACTTC.

The chain uses TRBV6-5 and TRBJ2-1; perhaps TRBD1 as D (6 bases). V lost 7 bases and J lost 9, with 22 bases in between. CDR1 is MNHEY, CDR2 SVGAGI, per germline. This CDR3 is 15 amino acids long. The CDR3 loop reads CASIWQGRRGTEQFF. As DNA, the CDR3 is TGTGCCAGCATTTGGCAGGGGCGGCGAGGCACTGAGCAGTTCTTC.

This clonotype was detected only a few times. The rearrangement joins TRBV20-1 to TRBJ2-7, with 9 bases fitting TRBD2. CDR1 and CDR2 from the germline V gene are DFQATT and SNEGSKA (reference sequence). V trimming: 0 bases; J trimming: 5 bases; junction bases outside the gene matches: 8. This CDR3 is 15 amino acids long. This CDR3 reads CSARDRAGGPHEQYF. As DNA, the CDR3 is TGCAGTGCTAGAGATCGGGCGGGAGGGCCCCACGAGCAGTACTTC.

The chain couples TRBV19 to TRBJ1-5; 9 bases match TRBD1. Germline CDR1 reads LNHDA; CDR2 reads SQIVND (reference sequence). The CDR3 sequence is 14 residues long. Unmatched junction bases numbered 5, after V lost 6 bases and J lost 5 bases. The CDR3 reads CASSMDRGHQPQHF. In DNA, the CDR3 is TGTGCCAGTAGCATGGACAGGGGCCATCAGCCCCAGCATTTT.

V and J are TRBV6-1 and TRBJ2-3; the D is unclear. Deletions cut 8 bases from V and 3 bases from J, with 9 bases between. Per the germline V gene, CDR1 is MNHNS and CDR2 is SASEGT. CDR3 length equals 12 residues. This chain's CDR3 is CASLTGTDTQYF. CDR3 DNA sequence: TGTGCCAGCCTTACCGGAACAGATACGCAGTATTTT.

The gene calls are TRBV24-1 and TRBJ2-1; 10 nucleotides match TRBD2. This CDR3 region has 18 residues. Germline values: CDR1 KGHDR, CDR2 SFDVKD. V gave up 4 bases and J gave up 1 base; unmatched junction bases: 9. CDR3 region: CATSERWTSGLSYNEQFF. CDR3 sequence (DNA): TGTGCCACCAGTGAACGATGGACTAGCGGTCTATCCTACAATGAGCAGTTCTTC.

The chain couples TRBV15 to TRBJ2-6; 7 bases are a match to TRBD1. V lost 6 bases to trimming and J lost 4 bases; unmatched junction nucleotides: 6. CDR1 LNHNV and CDR2 YYDKDF come from the germline V gene (reference sequence). The CDR3 contains 15 residues. The CDR3 sequence is CATRFGQAGANVLTF. CDR3 in DNA: TGTGCCACCAGGTTCGGACAGGCCGGGGCCAACGTCCTGACTTTC.

In this sample, this clonotype turned up a few times. The rearrangement links TRBV11-2 to TRBJ2-1, with TRBD2 matching 10 bases. Germline trimming cut 5 bases from V and 9 bases from J; bases unmatched to any gene: 13. The germline gives CDR1 SGHAT, CDR2 FQNNGV. The CDR3 totals 16 residues. The CDR3 DNA reads as TGTGCCAGCAGCACTTCCGGGACTAGCGACCGGTTTGAGCAGTTCTTC. Its translation: CASSTSGTSDRFEQFF.

The CDR3 spells CASSPGGAGELFF. The CDR3 bases are TGTGCCAGCAGCCCTGGAGGGGCCGGGGAGCTGTTTTTT. This chain connects TRBV11-2 to TRBJ2-2, with a weak D call TRBD2 (6 bases). V was clipped by 5 bases and J by 6 bases, with 10 bases between them. The V gene's germline CDR1 is SGHAT and CDR2 FQNNGV. This CDR3 is 13 amino acids long.

The DNA of the CDR3 is TGTGCCAGTGGCCCTTTGGGGGCGGTAGAGCTGTTTTTT. It specifies CASGPLGAVELFF. The chain has TRBV27 and TRBJ2-2; weak D call: TRBD1 (6 bases). The CDR3 runs 13 residues. Germline CDR1 is MNHEY and CDR2 is SMNVEV (reference sequence). Trimming removed 9 bases at V and 11 bases at J, with 19 bases between.

This clonotype was recorded at least ten times. The chain carries TRBV4-2 and TRBJ2-3; 7 positions agree with TRBD2. The CDR3 runs to 15 residues. The germline V gene encodes CDR1 LGHNA and CDR2 YNFKEQ. The J segment lost 4 bases and the V segment lost 0 bases, leaving 4 bases of the junction unmatched. The CDR3 DNA is TGTGCCAGCAGCCAAGAGGGACTAAGGTCAGATACGCAGTATTTT. Translation gives CASSQEGLRSDTQYF.

The chain uses TRBV5-1 and TRBJ2-7; D is unclear. This CDR3 is 14 amino acids long. CDR1 and CDR2 from the germline V gene are SGHRS and YFSETQ. The V and J ends lost 4 bases and 7 bases respectively, with 18 bases between them. The DNA of the CDR3 is TGCGCCAGCAGCGTCAGTAGCCTACGGAATGAGCAGTACTTC. Translation: CASSVSSLRNEQYF. Drawing the rest from reference TRBV5-1 and TRBJ2-7, the complete variable domain is KAGVTQTPRYLIKTRGQQVTLSCSPISGHRSVSWYQQTPGQGLQFLFEYFSETQRNKGNFPGRFSGRQFSNSRSEMNVSTLELGDSALYLCASSVSSLRNEQYFGPGTRLTVT.

This chain connects TRBV5-1 to TRBJ2-1, with 11 bases matching TRBD2. Germline-derived CDR1 and CDR2 are SGHRS and YFSETQ. Trimming removed 0 bases from V and 7 bases from J; junction bases left unmatched: 6. The CDR3 runs to 16 residues. The CDR3 loop is CASSLGPLAGANEQFF. In DNA, the CDR3 is TGCGCCAGCAGCTTGGGACCACTAGCGGGAGCAAATGAGCAGTTCTTC.

This clonotype was seen at least ten times. V gene TRBV7-2 combines with J gene TRBJ1-5; D unclear. Trimming left V 5 bases short and J 4 bases short, with 9 bases between. From germline, CDR1 is SGHTA and CDR2 FQGNSA. The CDR3 runs 13 residues. In DNA form, the CDR3 reads TGTGCCAGCAGCCAGGAATTGAATCAGCCCCAGCATTTT. This codes for CASSQELNQPQHF.

This clonotype was seen only a few times. The CDR3 bases are TGTGCCAGCAGTGAAGGCAGGTGGGAGCCCCAGCATTTT. Protein product: CASSEGRWEPQHF. The chain joins TRBV6-1 to TRBJ1-5, with D unclear. CDR1 is MNHNS, CDR2 SASEGT, per germline. This CDR3 is 13 amino acids long. The V end lost 1 base, the J end lost 8 bases, and 9 bases lay between the germline ends.

The rearrangement joins TRBV10-3 to TRBJ2-1, with D unclear. V lost 5 bases to trimming and J lost 10 bases, with 18 bases between them. Germline V gene data show CDR1 as ENHRY and CDR2 as SYGVKD. The CDR3 extends over 14 amino acids. The CDR3 sequence is CAISRSDTTYEQFF. The CDR3 coding sequence is TGTGCCATCAGTCGAAGTGACACTACCTACGAGCAGTTCTTC.

The rearrangement joins TRBV9 to TRBJ2-7; 10 nucleotides align to TRBD2. CDR1 and CDR2 from the germline V gene are SGDLS and YYNGEE. V dropped 0 bases and J dropped 0; count of bases not matched to a gene: 3. There are 16 residues in the CDR3. The CDR3 loop reads CASSVGLAGSSYEQYF. The DNA for the CDR3 is TGTGCCAGCAGCGTAGGACTAGCGGGTAGCTCCTACGAGCAGTACTTC.